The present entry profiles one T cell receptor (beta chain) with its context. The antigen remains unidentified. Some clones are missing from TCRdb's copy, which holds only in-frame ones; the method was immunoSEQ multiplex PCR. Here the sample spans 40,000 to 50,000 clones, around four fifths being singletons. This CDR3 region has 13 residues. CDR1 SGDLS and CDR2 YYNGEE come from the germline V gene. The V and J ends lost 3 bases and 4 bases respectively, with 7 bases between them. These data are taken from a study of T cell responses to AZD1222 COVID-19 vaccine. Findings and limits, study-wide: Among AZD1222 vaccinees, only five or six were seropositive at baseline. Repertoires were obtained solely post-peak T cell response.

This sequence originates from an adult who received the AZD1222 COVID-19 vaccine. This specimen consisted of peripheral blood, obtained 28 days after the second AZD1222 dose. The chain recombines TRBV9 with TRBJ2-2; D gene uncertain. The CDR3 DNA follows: TGTGCCAGCAGCGCCTCCATCACCGGGGAGCTGTTTTTT. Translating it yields CASSASITGELFF.